This T cell receptor (beta chain) is from a study of shared clonotypes between healthy human individuals. Sequencing used immunoSEQ multiplex PCR; TCRdb keeps in-frame clones, though not all of them. Of around 2.3 million clones listed, more than 90% are singletons. As concerns this clone: Mismatch with germline at one junction end may stem from a read error.

The CDR3 covers 13 residues. Germline values: CDR1 KGHSH, CDR2 LQKENI. The sequenced sample consisted of naive CD4+ T cells sorted from blood. Regarding subset: CD45RA+ positively selected. The rearrangement links TRBV18 to TRBJ2-1, with 8 bases identical to TRBD1. This clonotype was sampled from a young man in good health. The CDR3 loop is CASSPGSGQGALF. The CDR3 DNA is TGTGCCAGCTCACCAGGGAGCGGGCAGGGGGCTCTCTTC.